This TCR beta chain came from a study of control samples from healthy donors and cancer patients. This CDR3 is built from 14 residues. Germline CDR1 MDHEN, CDR2 SYDVKM. The V and J ends lost 2 bases and 7 bases respectively, with 13 bases between them. The sample holds a few counts of this clone. The protocol was immunoSEQ multiplex PCR, while the TCRdb copy is restricted to in-frame clones and leaves out a portion. The sample includes approximately 120,000 clones, around 87% seen only once; the top ten take 2.9%. The chain carries TRBV28 and TRBJ2-3; no definite D call. The source is a man in his 60s in good health. The sample comprised blood. The CDR3 coding sequence is TGTGCCAGCAGTTTACCCACTACTCAGAATACGCAGTATTTT. Protein product: CASSLPTTQNTQYF. Variable domain in full (rest from reference TRBV28 and TRBJ2-3): DVKVTQSSRYLVKRTGEKVFLECVQDMDHENMFWYRQDPGLGLRLIYFSYDVKMKEKGDIPEGYSVSREKKERFSLILESASTNQTSMYLCASSLPTTQNTQYFGPGTRLTVL.